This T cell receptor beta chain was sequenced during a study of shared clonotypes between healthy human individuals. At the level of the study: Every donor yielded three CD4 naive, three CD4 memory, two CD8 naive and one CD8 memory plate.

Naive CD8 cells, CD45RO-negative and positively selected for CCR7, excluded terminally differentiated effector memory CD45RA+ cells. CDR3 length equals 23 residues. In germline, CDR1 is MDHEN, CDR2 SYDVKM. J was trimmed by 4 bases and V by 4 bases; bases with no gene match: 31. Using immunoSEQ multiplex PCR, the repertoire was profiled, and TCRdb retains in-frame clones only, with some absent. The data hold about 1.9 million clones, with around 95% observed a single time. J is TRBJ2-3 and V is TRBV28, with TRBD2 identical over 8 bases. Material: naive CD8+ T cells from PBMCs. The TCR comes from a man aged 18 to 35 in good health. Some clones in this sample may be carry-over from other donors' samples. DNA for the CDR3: TGTGCCAGCAGTTACCCCGGACCTAACGGGCCGGGACTAGTCGTGCCCTCGGCAGATACGCAGTATTTT. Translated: CASSYPGPNGPGLVVPSADTQYF.